These T cell receptor beta chains were read from a single sample in a study of cytomegalovirus exposure and HLA in healthy donors. The data were produced by immunoSEQ multiplex PCR, yet TCRdb's version contains in-frame clones alone and is incomplete. Here the sample spans some 170,000 clones, about 77% being singletons. The specimen was PBMCs. These receptor sequences come from a man younger than 30 in good health and CMV-seropositive. Each CDR3 is given with its conserved first and last residue. D genes are given only for firm matches.

d_call: TRBD2
j_call: TRBJ2-5
v_call: TRBV30
cdr3_aa: CAWTGGAAGVIRRLETQYF

d_call: .
j_call: TRBJ2-7
v_call: TRBV28
cdr3_aa: CASSPSLYSYEQYF

d_call: .
j_call: TRBJ2-7
v_call: TRBV7-2
cdr3_aa: CASSLVGWGEEVSYEQYF

d_call: TRBD1
j_call: TRBJ1-2
v_call: TRBV5-1
cdr3_aa: CASSLGDRGPIYGYTF

d_call: .
j_call: TRBJ1-3
v_call: TRBV28
cdr3_aa: CASSSYYGRASGNTIYF

d_call: .
j_call: TRBJ2-1
v_call: TRBV4-2
cdr3_aa: CASSHSSYNEQFF

d_call: TRBD1
j_call: TRBJ2-2
v_call: TRBV7-6
cdr3_aa: CASSPRDRSTGELFF

d_call: .
j_call: TRBJ2-3
v_call: TRBV27
cdr3_aa: CASSPQTSPDTQYF

d_call: .
j_call: TRBJ1-2
v_call: TRBV6-1
cdr3_aa: CASSAQNYGYTF

d_call: TRBD2
j_call: TRBJ2-3
v_call: TRBV7-9
cdr3_aa: CASSLRLAGVSDTQYF

d_call: TRBD2
j_call: TRBJ2-1
v_call: TRBV9
cdr3_aa: CASSGSGTSGGALNEQFF

d_call: .
j_call: TRBJ2-3
v_call: TRBV19
cdr3_aa: CASRNGRRGDTQYF

d_call: .
j_call: TRBJ1-5
v_call: TRBV4-1
cdr3_aa: CASSQVVQQPQHF

d_call: TRBD1
j_call: TRBJ1-1
v_call: TRBV30
cdr3_aa: CAWRGQVGTEAFF

d_call: .
j_call: TRBJ1-2
v_call: TRBV6-6
cdr3_aa: CASSYLPGYPYGYTF

d_call: .
j_call: TRBJ1-1
v_call: TRBV15
cdr3_aa: CATSREARTDGEAFF

d_call: .
j_call: TRBJ1-3
v_call: TRBV13
cdr3_aa: CASSLGELGRGSTDTIYF

d_call: .
j_call: TRBJ2-7
v_call: TRBV9
cdr3_aa: CASSGGANSYEQYF

d_call: TRBD1
j_call: TRBJ1-2
v_call: TRBV6-6
cdr3_aa: CASSRDRANYGYTF

d_call: .
j_call: TRBJ2-5
v_call: TRBV9
cdr3_aa: CASSPSLAQETQYF

d_call: TRBD1
j_call: TRBJ1-1
v_call: TRBV7-9
cdr3_aa: CASRRDRGRVNTEAFF

d_call: TRBD1
j_call: TRBJ1-5
v_call: TRBV2
cdr3_aa: CASSEFTGEHQPQHF

d_call: .
j_call: TRBJ1-4
v_call: TRBV7-2
cdr3_aa: CASSWGYRSVNEKLFF

d_call: .
j_call: TRBJ1-5
v_call: TRBV6-1
cdr3_aa: CASSEAGSQPQHF

d_call: .
j_call: TRBJ2-1
v_call: TRBV5-6
cdr3_aa: CASSLVLGGPNEQFF

d_call: .
j_call: TRBJ1-3
v_call: TRBV28
cdr3_aa: CASNGVSGNTIYF

d_call: .
j_call: TRBJ2-1
v_call: TRBV28
cdr3_aa: CASSVATRLGNEQFF

d_call: TRBD2
j_call: TRBJ2-1
v_call: TRBV11-2
cdr3_aa: CASSLGLAGIEQFF

d_call: .
j_call: TRBJ2-6
v_call: TRBV4-1
cdr3_aa: CASSQDLKNSDVLTF

d_call: TRBD2
j_call: TRBJ2-7
v_call: TRBV6-5
cdr3_aa: CASSYSSGGGEQYF

d_call: TRBD1
j_call: TRBJ2-3
v_call: TRBV2
cdr3_aa: CASSPDRSTDTQYF

d_call: .
j_call: TRBJ1-1
v_call: TRBV7-2
cdr3_aa: CASSYRRVTEAFF

d_call: TRBD2
j_call: TRBJ2-7
v_call: TRBV5-6
cdr3_aa: CASSSPSGDSYEQYF

d_call: TRBD1
j_call: TRBJ2-6
v_call: TRBV2
cdr3_aa: CASTELTTGVGANVLTF

d_call: TRBD1
j_call: TRBJ2-7
v_call: TRBV7-6
cdr3_aa: CASSLALQGGNEQYF

d_call: .
j_call: TRBJ1-2
v_call: TRBV30
cdr3_aa: CAWSKEGAGMSYGYTF

d_call: TRBD1
j_call: TRBJ1-1
v_call: TRBV9
cdr3_aa: CASSSGTGAEAFF

d_call: TRBD1
j_call: TRBJ1-1
v_call: TRBV18
cdr3_aa: CASSPSRGQGNTEAFF

d_call: TRBD1
j_call: TRBJ1-2
v_call: TRBV6-6
cdr3_aa: CASSSTLDRVYGYTF

d_call: .
j_call: TRBJ2-1
v_call: TRBV15
cdr3_aa: CATSGHSGGYNEQFF

d_call: TRBD2
j_call: TRBJ2-2
v_call: TRBV29-1
cdr3_aa: CSVGLAGGTGELFF

d_call: .
j_call: TRBJ1-1
v_call: TRBV5-1
cdr3_aa: CASREGYTEAFF

d_call: .
j_call: TRBJ2-7
v_call: TRBV21-1
cdr3_aa: CASSGRTGDYEQYF

d_call: TRBD2
j_call: TRBJ2-1
v_call: TRBV7-2
cdr3_aa: CASSPLVGLNSYNEQFF

d_call: .
j_call: TRBJ2-7
v_call: TRBV9
cdr3_aa: CASSDGGTGSREQYF

d_call: TRBD2
j_call: TRBJ2-7
v_call: TRBV7-9
cdr3_aa: CASSSGTSGPYEQYF

d_call: TRBD2
j_call: TRBJ2-7
v_call: TRBV28
cdr3_aa: CASTGGTGFYEQYF

d_call: .
j_call: TRBJ1-5
v_call: TRBV21-1
cdr3_aa: CASSSQRGDRDDQPQHF

d_call: .
j_call: TRBJ1-1
v_call: TRBV19
cdr3_aa: CASSASWTVNTEAFF